This T cell receptor beta chain emerged from a study of cytomegalovirus exposure and HLA in healthy donors. The J segment lost 4 bases and the V segment lost 1 base, leaving 2 bases of the junction unmatched. The CDR3 totals 14 residues. Per germline, CDR1 SGHTA and CDR2 FQGNSA. Primers: 60 Vbeta forward and 13 Jbeta reverse. Some clones are missing from TCRdb's copy, which holds only in-frame ones; the method was immunoSEQ multiplex PCR. The sample carries about 110,000 clones, roughly 73% recorded once. For this clone: Its target is not known.

Study-level results: Later genetic work tied a missense DCLRE1C variant to beta-chain V and J trimming. For presence/absence analyses, sequencing depth was assumed to be roughly uniform across donors. Cytomegalovirus association was assigned to more than 150 TCR beta chains.

This chain uses TRBV7-2 with TRBJ1-1; TRBD1 matches at 8 bases. Sample: PBMCs. The sequence derives from a man aged 40-50 years in good health and CMV-seronegative. The CDR3 sequence is CASSLDTGGTEAFF. CDR3 DNA sequence: TGTGCCAGCAGCTTAGATACAGGGGGCACTGAAGCTTTCTTT.